This is a list of T cell receptor beta chains from one sample in a study of T cell responses to AZD1222 COVID-19 vaccine. Produced via immunoSEQ multiplex PCR; TCRdb's table is partial and in-frame only. Among around 100,000 clones listed, about four fifths were seen once. Sample: peripheral blood, taken on day 0 of AZD1222 vaccination. These receptors were obtained from an adult in good health. Each CDR3 is given with its conserved first and last residue. The D gene is left open where the match is weak. Where a row states a size, it is once, few, many or the class of an expanded clone; other rows omit it.

CDR3aa,CDR3nt,j_gene,d_gene,v_gene,abundance
CASSLKHTDTQYF,TGTGCCAGCAGTTTAAAACACACGGATACGCAGTATTTT,TRBJ2-3,-,TRBV28,-
CASSFGQGKQYF,TGTGCCAGCAGTTTCGGACAGGGGAAGCAGTACTTC,TRBJ2-7,TRBD1,TRBV28,-
CATGTGNLNTEAFF,TGTGCCACCGGGACAGGGAATTTGAACACTGAAGCTTTCTTT,TRBJ1-1,TRBD1,TRBV27,-
CASSEMSWVSLVTEAFF,TGTGCCAGCAGTGAAATGTCCTGGGTCAGCTTGGTCACTGAAGCTTTCTTT,TRBJ1-1,-,TRBV6-1,-
CASSLGQGALETQYF,TGTGCCAGTAGTTTAGGACAGGGGGCTTTGGAGACCCAGTACTTC,TRBJ2-5,TRBD1,TRBV19,-
CASSQQGIKETQYF,TGTGCCAGCAGCCAACAGGGTATCAAGGAGACCCAGTACTTC,TRBJ2-5,-,TRBV11-2,once
CSVEDRGVDYEQYF,TGCAGCGTTGAGGACAGGGGGGTCGACTACGAGCAGTACTTC,TRBJ2-7,TRBD1,TRBV29-1,-
CASSKSGQNTGELFF,TGTGCCAGCTCGAAATCGGGCCAGAACACCGGGGAGCTGTTTTTT,TRBJ2-2,-,TRBV3-1/TRBV3-2,-
CASSQGTEAFF,TGTGCCAGCAGCCAGGGGACTGAAGCTTTCTTT,TRBJ1-1,-,TRBV3-1/TRBV3-2,-
CASSSRLAHIQYF,TGTGCCAGCAGCTCCCGACTAGCACACATTCAGTACTTC,TRBJ2-4,TRBD2,TRBV5-4,-
CASSIDNGRGYTF,TGTGCCAGCAGCATAGACAACGGGAGGGGCTACACCTTC,TRBJ1-2,-,TRBV14,-
CASSLSTGVGYGYTF,TGCGCCAGCAGCTTGTCGACAGGGGTGGGCTATGGCTACACCTTC,TRBJ1-2,TRBD1,TRBV5-1,-
CASSLTGTGENSPLHF,TGTGCCAGCAGTCTTACCGGGACAGGGGAAAATTCACCCCTCCACTTT,TRBJ1-6,TRBD1,TRBV7-6,few
CASSLGVPNEQFF,TGTGCCAGCAGTTTGGGAGTACCGAATGAGCAGTTCTTC,TRBJ2-1,-,TRBV12-3/TRBV12-4,-
CASSDDSASQPQHF,TGTGCCAGCAGCGATGACAGCGCCTCTCAGCCCCAGCATTTT,TRBJ1-5,-,TRBV7-9,-
CAWSVRGGGSNSPLHF,TGTGCCTGGAGTGTACGAGGGGGGGGCTCGAATTCACCCCTCCACTTT,TRBJ1-6,-,TRBV30,-
CASSQDRAGWELFF,TGTGCCAGCAGCCAAGATCGCGCCGGTTGGGAGCTGTTTTTT,TRBJ2-2,-,TRBV4-2,-
CASSLRRDTEAFF,TGCGCCAGCAGTCTTCGGAGGGACACTGAAGCTTTCTTT,TRBJ1-1,-,TRBV5-1,-
CASTPVGYGYTF,TGTGCCAGCACCCCAGTTGGGTATGGCTACACCTTC,TRBJ1-2,-,TRBV6-5,-
CASSGIGVVGLSGESTDTQYF,TGTGCCAGCAGTGGAATCGGGGTAGTGGGCCTTAGCGGGGAGAGCACAGATACGCAGTATTTT,TRBJ2-3,TRBD2,TRBV28,-
CASSLSTGQQETQYF,TGTGCCAGCAGCTTAAGCACTGGACAACAAGAGACCCAGTACTTC,TRBJ2-5,-,TRBV7-3,-
CASSGQGALATGELFF,TGTGCCAGCAGTGGACAGGGGGCCCTCGCCACCGGGGAGCTGTTTTTT,TRBJ2-2,TRBD1,TRBV9,-
CSAPTVEQFF,TGCAGTGCCCCGACGGTGGAGCAGTTCTTC,TRBJ2-1,-,TRBV20-1,-
CASKGRANQETQYF,TGTGCCAGCAAGGGCAGGGCCAACCAAGAGACCCAGTACTTC,TRBJ2-5,-,TRBV2,-
CATDRGGQETQYF,TGTGCCACCGACAGGGGCGGCCAAGAGACCCAGTACTTC,TRBJ2-5,TRBD1,TRBV10-3,-
CASSVDAGGTGNEQFF,TGTGCCAGCAGCGTAGATGCGGGAGGGACTGGCAATGAGCAGTTCTTC,TRBJ2-1,TRBD2,TRBV9,-
CASSYPGLINQPQHF,TGTGCCAGCAGTTACCCAGGGCTTATCAATCAGCCCCAGCATTTT,TRBJ1-5,-,TRBV6-2/TRBV6-3,-
CASSQGRGGAFF,TGTGCCAGCAGCCAGGGACGTGGGGGGGCTTTCTTT,TRBJ1-1,-,TRBV3-1/TRBV3-2,-
CASSDGTGDQPQHF,TGTGCCAGCAGCGACGGGACAGGGGATCAGCCCCAGCATTTT,TRBJ1-5,TRBD1,TRBV7-9,many
CASQARLAGTGELFF,TGTGCCAGTCAAGCGAGACTAGCTGGCACCGGGGAGCTGTTTTTT,TRBJ2-2,TRBD2,TRBV6-5,few
CASSTAQSNYGYTF,TGTGCCAGCAGTACAGCACAATCCAACTATGGCTACACCTTC,TRBJ1-2,-,TRBV28,-
CASSATGDSGNTIYF,TGTGCCAGCAGCGCCACAGGGGACTCTGGAAACACCATATATTTT,TRBJ1-3,TRBD1,TRBV9,-
CASSFIGTGPRETQYF,TGTGCCAGCAGTTTCATTGGGACAGGTCCCAGAGAGACCCAGTACTTC,TRBJ2-5,TRBD1,TRBV6-2/TRBV6-3,-
CASRKYPGQGVADTQYF,TGCGCCAGCAGAAAGTACCCGGGACAGGGGGTGGCGGATACGCAGTATTTT,TRBJ2-3,TRBD1,TRBV5-1,-
CASTPGGTGYGYTF,TGTGCCAGCACACCGGGGGGGACGGGCTATGGCTACACCTTC,TRBJ1-2,-,TRBV7-2,-
CASSVDPWTGNTIYF,TGTGCCAGCAGCGTAGACCCGTGGACTGGAAACACCATATATTTT,TRBJ1-3,-,TRBV9,-
CASSETGPRRKNIQYF,TGTGCCAGCTCAGAAACAGGTCCCCGGCGCAAAAACATTCAGTACTTC,TRBJ2-4,-,TRBV18,-